Each of the 5 T cell receptor beta chains below was sequenced from the same sample in a study of vaccination effects on CD4 cells after COVID-19. Their antigens remain unidentified. The repertoire was sequenced with immunoSEQ multiplex PCR; TCRdb's copy has only in-frame clones and lacks some. The sample shows about 73,000 clones, roughly 79% of them seen only once. The ViraFEST assay expanded antigen-specific CD4+ T cells with viral peptide pools before sequencing. Culture lasted around eleven days before CD4+ T cell isolation. In the vaccine recipients, nucleocapsid antibodies were negative and there was no prior SARS-CoV-2 infection. The specimen was CD4+ T cells from PBMCs cultured with HCoV-NL63 spike peptides, collected before COVID-19 vaccination. These receptors came from a human donor who received a COVID-19 vaccine.

The rearrangement joins TRBV3-1 (or the pseudogene TRBV3-2) to TRBJ1-3; no clear D. This CDR3 is built from 14 residues. Germline V gene sequence: CDR1 LGHDT, CDR2 YNNKEL (reference sequence). Trimming removed 3 bases from V and 1 base from J, with 7 bases in between. The CDR3 DNA reads as TGTGCCAGCAGCCATCTAAGTTCTGGAAACACCATATATTTT. This translates into CASSHLSSGNTIYF.

This sequence joins TRBV5-1 and TRBJ2-5; D might be TRBD2 (6 bases). Deletions cut 2 bases from V and 5 bases from J, with 10 bases between. This CDR3 spans 13 amino acids. Germline loops: CDR1 SGHRS, CDR2 YFSETQ. The CDR3 reads CASSFLARETQYF. The CDR3 DNA sequence: TGCGCCAGCAGCTTCCTAGCGAGGGAGACCCAGTACTTC.

The V call is TRBV7-2, the J call TRBJ2-3; 9 bases line up with TRBD2. Germline V CDR1 and CDR2: SGHTA, FQGNSA. The CDR3 runs 15 residues. V shed 6 bases, J shed 7 bases, and the junction held 11 bases outside the gene matches. Written as DNA, the CDR3 is TGTGCCAGCAGTAACTTAGCACTAGCGGGCTATACGCAGTATTTT. As protein: CASSNLALAGYTQYF.

The chain uses TRBV9 and TRBJ1-6; a possible D gene is TRBD1 (5 bases). Looked up from germline, CDR1 is SGDLS and CDR2 is YYNGEE. The CDR3 extends over 16 amino acids. V was shortened by 0 bases and J by 7 bases, with 14 bases between the two germline ends. The CDR3 loop reads CASSVAQGNQNSPLHF. CDR3 nucleotide sequence: TGTGCCAGCAGCGTAGCCCAGGGAAACCAGAATTCACCCCTCCACTTT.

This clone was recorded a few times. J is TRBJ1-2 and V is TRBV19, with TRBD1 as a possible D gene (5 bases). This CDR3 has 15 amino acids. V lost 3 bases and J 6 bases, leaving 17 bases between the germline ends. Germline values: CDR1 LNHDA, CDR2 SQIVND (reference sequence). The CDR3 DNA reads TGTGCCAGTAGTATCGGGGCAGGGAGCTCCAATGGCTACACCTTC. Residues: CASSIGAGSSNGYTF.